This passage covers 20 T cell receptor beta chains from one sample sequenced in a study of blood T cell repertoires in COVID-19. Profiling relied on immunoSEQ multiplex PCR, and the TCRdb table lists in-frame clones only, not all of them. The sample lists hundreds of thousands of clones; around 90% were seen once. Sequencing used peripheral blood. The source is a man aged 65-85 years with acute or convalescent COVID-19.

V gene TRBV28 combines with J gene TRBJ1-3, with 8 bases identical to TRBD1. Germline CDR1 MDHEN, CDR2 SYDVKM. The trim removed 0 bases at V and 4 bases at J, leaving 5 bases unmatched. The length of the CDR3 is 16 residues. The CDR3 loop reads CASSLWGRGRGNTIYF. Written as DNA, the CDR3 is TGTGCCAGCAGTTTATGGGGCAGGGGGCGGGGAAACACCATATATTTT.

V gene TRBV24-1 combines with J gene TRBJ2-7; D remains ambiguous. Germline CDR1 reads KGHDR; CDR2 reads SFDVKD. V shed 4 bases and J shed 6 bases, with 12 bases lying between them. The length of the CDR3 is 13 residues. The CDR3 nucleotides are TGTGCCACCAGTGACCCGAATGAGTTCGAGCAGTACTTC. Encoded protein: CATSDPNEFEQYF.

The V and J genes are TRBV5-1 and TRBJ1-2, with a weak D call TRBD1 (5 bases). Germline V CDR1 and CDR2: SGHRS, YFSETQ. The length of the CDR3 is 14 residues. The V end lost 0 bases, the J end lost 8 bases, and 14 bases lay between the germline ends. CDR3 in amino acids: CASSLDGARAGYTF. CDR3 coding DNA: TGCGCCAGCAGCTTGGACGGTGCCAGGGCGGGCTACACCTTC. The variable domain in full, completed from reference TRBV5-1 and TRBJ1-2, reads KAGVTQTPRYLIKTRGQQVTLSCSPISGHRSVSWYQQTPGQGLQFLFEYFSETQRNKGNFPGRFSGRQFSNSRSEMNVSTLELGDSALYLCASSLDGARAGYTFGSGTRLTVV.

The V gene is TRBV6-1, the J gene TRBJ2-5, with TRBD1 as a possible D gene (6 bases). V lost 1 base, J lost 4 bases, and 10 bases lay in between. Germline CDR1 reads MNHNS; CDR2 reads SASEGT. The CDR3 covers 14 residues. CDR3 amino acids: CASSEGRGGETQYF. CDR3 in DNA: TGTGCCAGCAGTGAAGGCAGGGGCGGAGAGACCCAGTACTTC.

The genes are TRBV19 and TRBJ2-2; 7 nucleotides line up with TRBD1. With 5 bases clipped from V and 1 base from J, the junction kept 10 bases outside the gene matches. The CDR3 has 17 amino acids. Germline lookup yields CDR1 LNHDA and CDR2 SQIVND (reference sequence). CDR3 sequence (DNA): TGTGCCAGTAGTTCAAGACAGGGCCTTAAGAACACCGGGGAGCTGTTTTTT. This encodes CASSSRQGLKNTGELFF.

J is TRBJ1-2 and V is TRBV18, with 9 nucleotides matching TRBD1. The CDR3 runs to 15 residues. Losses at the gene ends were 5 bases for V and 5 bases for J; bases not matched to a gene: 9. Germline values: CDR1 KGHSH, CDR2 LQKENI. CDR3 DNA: TGTGCCAGCTCAACCCGACAGGGGGAGGTATATGGCTACACCTTC. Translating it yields CASSTRQGEVYGYTF.

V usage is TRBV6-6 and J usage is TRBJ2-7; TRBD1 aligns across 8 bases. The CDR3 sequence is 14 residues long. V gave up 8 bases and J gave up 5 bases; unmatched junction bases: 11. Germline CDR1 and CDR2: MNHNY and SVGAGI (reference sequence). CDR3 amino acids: CASEDRAGNDEQYF. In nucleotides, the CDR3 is TGTGCCAGCGAGGACAGGGCGGGCAACGACGAGCAGTACTTC.

CDR3 in DNA: TGCGCCAGCAGCCAAGGGGAGGGAACCGTCGTAAACATTCAGTACTTC. Amino acid sequence: CASSQGEGTVVNIQYF. The gene calls are TRBV4-3 and TRBJ2-4; TRBD2 agrees at 7 bases. The CDR3 covers 16 residues. V was pared by 1 base and J by 6 bases, with 9 bases of the junction left unmatched. CDR1 and CDR2 (germline): LGHNA, YSLEER.

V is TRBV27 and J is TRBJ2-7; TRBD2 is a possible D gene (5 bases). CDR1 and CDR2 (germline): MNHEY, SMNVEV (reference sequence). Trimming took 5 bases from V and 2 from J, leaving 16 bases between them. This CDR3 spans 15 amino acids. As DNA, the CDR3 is TGTGCCAGCAGTCCAAACATACAGCGGACCTACGAGCAGTACTTC. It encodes CASSPNIQRTYEQYF.

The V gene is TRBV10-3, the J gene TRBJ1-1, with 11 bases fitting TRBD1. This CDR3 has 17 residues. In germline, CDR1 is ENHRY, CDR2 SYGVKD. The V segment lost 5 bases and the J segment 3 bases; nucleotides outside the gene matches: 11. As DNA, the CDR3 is TGTGCCATCAGTCCGGGACAGGGGGAACCGGGGGACACTGAAGCTTTCTTT. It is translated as CAISPGQGEPGDTEAFF.

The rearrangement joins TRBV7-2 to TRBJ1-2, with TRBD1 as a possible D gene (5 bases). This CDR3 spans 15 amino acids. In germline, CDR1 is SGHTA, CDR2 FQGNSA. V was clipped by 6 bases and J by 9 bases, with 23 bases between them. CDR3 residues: CASSPQGGVGDRYTF. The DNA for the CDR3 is TGTGCCAGCAGTCCCCAGGGAGGGGTGGGTGATCGCTACACCTTC.

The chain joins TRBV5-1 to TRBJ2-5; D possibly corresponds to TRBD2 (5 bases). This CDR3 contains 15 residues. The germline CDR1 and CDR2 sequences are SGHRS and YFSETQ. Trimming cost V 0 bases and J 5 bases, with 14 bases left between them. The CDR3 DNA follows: TGCGCCAGCAGCTTGGCTGGGAGAAGGGAGGAGACCCAGTACTTC. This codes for CASSLAGRREETQYF.

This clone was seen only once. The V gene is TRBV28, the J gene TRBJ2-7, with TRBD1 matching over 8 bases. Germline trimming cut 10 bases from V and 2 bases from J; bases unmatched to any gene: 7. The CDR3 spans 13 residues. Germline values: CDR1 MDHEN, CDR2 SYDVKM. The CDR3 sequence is CATWTGMTYEQYF. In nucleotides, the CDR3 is TGTGCCACCTGGACAGGGATGACCTACGAGCAGTACTTC. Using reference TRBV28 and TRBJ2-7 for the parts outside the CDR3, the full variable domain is DVKVTQSSRYLVKRTGEKVFLECVQDMDHENMFWYRQDPGLGLRLIYFSYDVKMKEKGDIPEGYSVSREKKERFSLILESASTNQTSMYLCATWTGMTYEQYFGPGTRLTVT.

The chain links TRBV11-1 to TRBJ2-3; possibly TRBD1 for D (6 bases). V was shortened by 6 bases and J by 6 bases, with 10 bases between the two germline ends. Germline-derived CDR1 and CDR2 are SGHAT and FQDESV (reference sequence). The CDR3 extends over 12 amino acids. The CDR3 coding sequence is TGTGCCAGCAGACTGGGGGCGGATACGCAGTATTTT. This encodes CASRLGADTQYF.

CDR3 bases: TGCAGTGCTAGTCCCTTCCTAGCGGGAGATTGGACCCAGTACTTC. This encodes CSASPFLAGDWTQYF. The V call is TRBV20-1, the J call TRBJ2-5; 10 positions agree with TRBD2. The CDR3 spans 15 residues. Trimming cost V 3 bases and J 7 bases; bases outside gene matches: 11. Germline lookup yields CDR1 DFQATT and CDR2 SNEGSKA (reference sequence).

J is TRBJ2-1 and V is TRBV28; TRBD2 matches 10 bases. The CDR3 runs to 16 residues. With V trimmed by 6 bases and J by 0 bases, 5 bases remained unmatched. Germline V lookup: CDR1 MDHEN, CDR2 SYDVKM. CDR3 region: CASRSGTSVSYNEQFF. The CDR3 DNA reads TGTGCCAGCAGATCCGGGACTAGCGTCTCCTACAATGAGCAGTTCTTC.

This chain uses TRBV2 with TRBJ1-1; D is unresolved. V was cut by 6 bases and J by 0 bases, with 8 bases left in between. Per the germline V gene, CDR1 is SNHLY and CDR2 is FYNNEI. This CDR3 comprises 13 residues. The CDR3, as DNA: TGTGCCAGCAGCCCACCAGTGAACACTGAAGCTTTCTTT. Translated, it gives CASSPPVNTEAFF.

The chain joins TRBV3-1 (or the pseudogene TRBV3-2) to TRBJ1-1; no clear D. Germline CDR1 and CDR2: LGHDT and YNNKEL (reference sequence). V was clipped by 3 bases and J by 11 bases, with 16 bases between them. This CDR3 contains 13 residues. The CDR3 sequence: CASSHGEGIRAFF. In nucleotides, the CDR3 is TGTGCCAGCAGCCACGGGGAGGGAATTCGGGCTTTCTTT.

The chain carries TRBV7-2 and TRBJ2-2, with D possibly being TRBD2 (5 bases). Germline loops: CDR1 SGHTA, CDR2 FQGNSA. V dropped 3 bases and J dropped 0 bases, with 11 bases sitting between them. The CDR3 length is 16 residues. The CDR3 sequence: CASSFRSGTNTGELFF. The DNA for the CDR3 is TGTGCCAGCAGCTTTCGCTCGGGGACGAACACCGGGGAGCTGTTTTTT.

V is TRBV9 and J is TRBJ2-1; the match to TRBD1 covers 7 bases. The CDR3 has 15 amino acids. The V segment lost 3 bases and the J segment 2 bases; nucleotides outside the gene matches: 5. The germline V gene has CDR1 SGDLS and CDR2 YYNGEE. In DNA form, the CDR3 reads TGTGCCAGCAGCGCATCAGGGGGTCCCTACAATGAGCAGTTCTTC. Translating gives CASSASGGPYNEQFF.